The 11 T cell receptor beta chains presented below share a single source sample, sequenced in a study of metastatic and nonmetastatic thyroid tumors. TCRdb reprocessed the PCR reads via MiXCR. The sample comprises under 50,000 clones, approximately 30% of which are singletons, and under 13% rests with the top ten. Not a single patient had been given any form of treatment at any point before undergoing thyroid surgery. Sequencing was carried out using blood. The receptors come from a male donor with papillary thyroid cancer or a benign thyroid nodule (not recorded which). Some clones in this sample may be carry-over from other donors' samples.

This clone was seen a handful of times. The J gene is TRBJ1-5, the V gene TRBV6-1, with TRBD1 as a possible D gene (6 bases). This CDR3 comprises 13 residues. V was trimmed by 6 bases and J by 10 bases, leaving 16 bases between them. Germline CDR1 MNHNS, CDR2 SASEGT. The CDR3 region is CASRVQGIHPQHF. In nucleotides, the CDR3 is TGTGCCAGCAGGGTACAGGGTATTCATCCCCAGCATTTT.

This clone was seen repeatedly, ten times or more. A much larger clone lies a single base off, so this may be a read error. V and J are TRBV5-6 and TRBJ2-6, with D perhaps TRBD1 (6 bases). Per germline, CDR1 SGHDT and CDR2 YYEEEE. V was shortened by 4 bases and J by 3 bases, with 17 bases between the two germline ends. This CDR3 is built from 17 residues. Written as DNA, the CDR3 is TGTGCCAGCAGCCAATTTACAGGGATCTTTGGGGCCAACGTCCTGACTTTC. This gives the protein CASSQFTGIFGANVLTF.

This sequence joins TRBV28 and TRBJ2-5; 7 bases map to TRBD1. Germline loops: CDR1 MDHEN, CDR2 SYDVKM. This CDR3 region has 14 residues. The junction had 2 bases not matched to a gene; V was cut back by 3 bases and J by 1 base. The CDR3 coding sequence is TGTGCCAGCAGTTTTGGGGACAGCCAAGAGACCCAGTACTTC. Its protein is CASSFGDSQETQYF.

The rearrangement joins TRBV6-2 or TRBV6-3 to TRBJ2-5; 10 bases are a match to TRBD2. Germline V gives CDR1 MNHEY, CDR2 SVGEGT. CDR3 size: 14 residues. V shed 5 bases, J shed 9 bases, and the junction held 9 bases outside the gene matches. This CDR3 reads CASSTSGMVESQYF. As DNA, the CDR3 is TGTGCCAGCAGTACTAGCGGGATGGTGGAGTCCCAGTACTTC.

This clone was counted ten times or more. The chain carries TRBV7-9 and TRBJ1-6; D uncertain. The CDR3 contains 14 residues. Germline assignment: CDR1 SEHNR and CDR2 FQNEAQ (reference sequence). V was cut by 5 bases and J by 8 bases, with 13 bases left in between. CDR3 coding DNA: TGTGCCAGCAGCCACCCGCGCCGAGATTCACCCCTCCACTTT. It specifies CASSHPRRDSPLHF.

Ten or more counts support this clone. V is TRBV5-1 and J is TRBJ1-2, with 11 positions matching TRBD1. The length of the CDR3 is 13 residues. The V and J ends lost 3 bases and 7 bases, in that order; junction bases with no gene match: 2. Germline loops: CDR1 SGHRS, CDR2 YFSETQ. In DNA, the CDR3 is TGCGCCAGCAGCTCTGGGACAGGGGGTGGCTACACCTTC. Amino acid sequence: CASSSGTGGGYTF.

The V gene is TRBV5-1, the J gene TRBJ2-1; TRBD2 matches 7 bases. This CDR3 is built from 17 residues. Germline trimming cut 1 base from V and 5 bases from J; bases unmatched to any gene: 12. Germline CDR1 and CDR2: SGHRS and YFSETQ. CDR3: CASSLLGGGTFDNEQFF. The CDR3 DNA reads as TGCGCCAGCAGCTTGCTTGGCGGGGGAACCTTCGACAATGAGCAGTTCTTC.

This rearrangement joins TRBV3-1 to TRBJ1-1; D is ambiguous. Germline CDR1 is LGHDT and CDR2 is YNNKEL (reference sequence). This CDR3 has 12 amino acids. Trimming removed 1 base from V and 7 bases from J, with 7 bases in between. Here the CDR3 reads CASSQARFEAFF. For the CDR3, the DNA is TGTGCCAGCAGCCAAGCACGCTTTGAAGCTTTCTTT. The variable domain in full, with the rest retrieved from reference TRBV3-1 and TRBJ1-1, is DTAVSQTPKYLVTQMGNDKSIKCEQNLGHDTMYWYKQDSKKFLKIMFSYNNKELIINETVPNRFSPKSPDKAHLNLHINSLELGDSAVYFCASSQARFEAFFGQGTRLTVV.

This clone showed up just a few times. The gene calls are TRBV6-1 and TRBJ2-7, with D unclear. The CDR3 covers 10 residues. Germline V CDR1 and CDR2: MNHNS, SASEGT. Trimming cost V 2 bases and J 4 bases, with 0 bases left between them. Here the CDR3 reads CASSEYEQYF. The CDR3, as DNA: TGTGCCAGCAGTGAATACGAGCAGTACTTC.

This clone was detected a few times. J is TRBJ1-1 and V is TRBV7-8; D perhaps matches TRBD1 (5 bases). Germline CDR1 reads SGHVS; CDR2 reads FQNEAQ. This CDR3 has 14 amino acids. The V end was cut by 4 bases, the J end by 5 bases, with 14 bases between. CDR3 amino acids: CASSSTTGGTEAFF. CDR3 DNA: TGTGCCAGCAGCTCTACTACTGGGGGAACTGAAGCTTTCTTT.

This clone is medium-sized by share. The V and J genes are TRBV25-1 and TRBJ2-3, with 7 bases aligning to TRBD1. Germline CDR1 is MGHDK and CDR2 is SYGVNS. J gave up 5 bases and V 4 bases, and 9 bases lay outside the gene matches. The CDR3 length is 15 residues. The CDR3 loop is CASSAIGGWGDTQYF. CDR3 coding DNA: TGTGCCAGCAGTGCAATAGGGGGCTGGGGAGATACGCAGTATTTT.